The source of this TCR beta chain is a study of blood T cell repertoires in COVID-19. Under the authors' procedure: Quantification of nucleated cells was approximated via reference gene primer amplification. TCRdb's copy holds only in-frame clones and misses some; the assay was immunoSEQ multiplex PCR. The DNA was the basis for D and trimming; V, J and clone size are from that table. The sample yields around 160,000 clones, around 85% seen once. A Seattle source enrolled patients during active infection and followed them longitudinally. CDR3 size: 17 residues. Trimming cost V 4 bases and J 0 bases, with 16 bases left between them. Germline CDR1 is MGHRA and CDR2 is YSYEKL.

What was sequenced was peripheral blood. The sequence derives from a woman aged 55-69 years with COVID-19, enrolled during active disease. V and J are TRBV4-1 and TRBJ1-5; D unresolved. The CDR3 bases are TGCGCCAGCAGCCTCATGCACCCAGATGATAGCAATCAGCCCCAGCATTTT. This encodes CASSLMHPDDSNQPQHF.